The 25 T cell receptor beta chains in this list originate from one sample, sequenced in a study. Each CDR3 protein is one row after TCRdb ran MiXCR on the 5' RACE reads. The sample contains 50,000 to 75,000 distinct CDR3 sequences, 22% of which appear only once. The sequencing input was memory CD4+ T cells sorted from a lymph node. Documented subset: memory CD4+ T cells, CD4+CD45RO+CD25-. Source of these receptors: a female donor with breast cancer.

The chain joins TRBV29-1 to TRBJ2-5, with TRBD2 as a possible D gene (6 bases). Germline loops: CDR1 SQVTM, CDR2 ANQGSEA. V shed 2 bases and J shed 7 bases, with 8 bases lying between them. The CDR3 spans 11 residues. The CDR3 region has the DNA TGCAGCGTTGAAAGGCGGGGGACCCAGTACTTC. Its protein is CSVERRGTQYF.

The chain joins TRBV20-1 to TRBJ2-7; D call uncertain. Between the trimmed V and J ends, which lost 3 bases and 6 bases, there was a span of 6 bases. CDR3 length: 10 amino acids. CDR1 is DFQATT and CDR2 is SNEGSKA in the germline V gene (reference sequence). CDR3 protein: CSASLTEQYF. The CDR3 coding sequence is TGCAGTGCTAGTCTTACCGAGCAGTACTTC.

Remarks on this clonotype: At one of its ends the junction is not consistent with the germline gene, which may arise from a read error. The chain couples TRBV27 to TRBJ1-4, with a possible D match to TRBD1 (5 bases). This CDR3 contains 11 residues. Germline V lookup: CDR1 MNHEY, CDR2 SMNVEV (reference sequence). CDR3 DNA: TGTGCCAGCGTCCCCGGGGGGGAACTGCTTTTT. It codes for CASVPGGELLF.

The chain links TRBV21-1 to TRBJ1-5; TRBD1, as called in the table, went unchecked against the DNA. TRBV21-1 has pseudogene status. CDR3 length: 15 amino acids. This CDR3 is CASSNRGAGDQPQHF. The CDR3 region has the DNA TGTGCCAGCAGCAACCGGGGGGCTGGGGATCAGCCCCAGCATTTT.

This clonotype was recorded at least ten times. The rearrangement joins TRBV5-1 to TRBJ1-5, with 8 bases fitting TRBD1. Germline loops: CDR1 SGHRS, CDR2 YFSETQ. This CDR3 has 13 amino acids. The V and J ends lost 0 bases and 14 bases, in that order; junction bases with no gene match: 7. The CDR3 DNA sequence: TGCGCCAGCAGCTTGGAGGCAGGGGGCCATGAGCATTTT. Amino acid sequence: CASSLEAGGHEHF.

V and J are TRBV30 and TRBJ2-2; 8 bases fit TRBD2. V dropped 7 bases and J dropped 4; count of bases not matched to a gene: 17. CDR1 GTSNPN and CDR2 SVGIG come from the germline V gene (reference sequence). This CDR3 comprises 17 residues. The CDR3 protein is CASSNPSGSFGTGELFF. CDR3 DNA: TGTGCCTCCTCGAATCCAAGCGGGAGTTTCGGCACCGGGGAGCTGTTTTTT.

CDR3 amino acids: CASSLETGIEAFF. The CDR3 region has the DNA TGCGCCAGCAGCTTGGAAACAGGGATTGAAGCTTTCTTT. The rearrangement joins TRBV5-1 to TRBJ1-1, with a tentative D call TRBD1 (6 bases). Per germline, CDR1 SGHRS and CDR2 YFSETQ. The V and J ends lost 0 bases and 7 bases respectively, with 10 bases between them. The CDR3 has 13 residues.

The CDR3 DNA follows: TGTGCCAGCTCACCGTCCGACACCCGGGGACTGTTTTTT. Protein: CASSPSDTRGLFF. This chain connects TRBV18 to TRBJ1-4; no definite D call. The length of the CDR3 is 13 residues. Deletions cut 3 bases from V and 13 bases from J, with 15 bases between. Per germline, CDR1 KGHSH and CDR2 LQKENI. Supplemented by reference TRBV18 and TRBJ1-4, the full variable domain reads NAGVMQNPRHLVRRRGQEARLRCSPMKGHSHVYWYRQLPEEGLKFMVYLQKENIIDESGMPKERFSAEFPKEGPSILRIQQVVRGDSAAYFCASSPSDTRGLFFGSGTQLSVL.

This clonotype appeared a single time. The V and J genes are TRBV2 and TRBJ2-1; no clear D gene. Deletions cut 6 bases from V and 5 bases from J, with 14 bases between. Germline CDR1 SNHLY, CDR2 FYNNEI. This CDR3 comprises 14 residues. CDR3 sequence (DNA): TGTGCCAGCAGCGTAGCTACGGACCACAATGAGCAGTTCTTC. Translated: CASSVATDHNEQFF.

This clonotype has a handful of counts. CDR3 amino acids: CASSRDGNYGYTF. The CDR3 DNA follows: TGTGCCAGCAGCCGGGACGGGAACTATGGCTACACCTTC. This chain joins TRBV3-1 and TRBJ1-2; tentatively, D is TRBD1 (5 bases). Per the germline V gene, CDR1 is LGHDT and CDR2 is YNNKEL (reference sequence). This CDR3 contains 13 residues. The germline V and J ends were trimmed by 4 bases and 2 bases, with 8 bases remaining between them.

J is TRBJ2-3 and V is TRBV11-1; 10 positions match TRBD2. V shed 4 bases and J 6 bases; nucleotides not matched to a gene: 7. This CDR3 spans 15 amino acids. The V gene's germline CDR1 is SGHAT and CDR2 FQDESV (reference sequence). The CDR3 nucleotides are TGTGCCAGCAGCTCAAGAGCGGGAGGGCCGGATACGCAGTATTTT. Its translation: CASSSRAGGPDTQYF.

The genes are TRBV7-9 and TRBJ2-2, with no clear D. The CDR3 totals 14 residues. Germline values: CDR1 SEHNR, CDR2 FQNEAQ (reference sequence). V was trimmed by 3 bases and J by 9 bases, leaving 14 bases between them. The CDR3 loop reads CASSLAGIIRELFF. In nucleotides, the CDR3 is TGTGCCAGCAGCTTGGCAGGTATCATCAGGGAGCTGTTTTTT.

A few counts support this clonotype. The chain uses TRBV7-3 and TRBJ2-1; 11 bases match TRBD2. Germline trimming cut 5 bases from V and 7 bases from J; bases unmatched to any gene: 7. CDR1 and CDR2 (germline): SGHTA, FQGTGA. This CDR3 comprises 15 residues. The CDR3 is CASSPTSGGYNEQFF. Written as DNA, the CDR3 is TGTGCCAGCAGCCCTACTAGCGGGGGATATAATGAGCAGTTCTTC.

With regard to this clonotype: One end of the junction varies from germline; a read error may be responsible. This CDR3 reads CASSVDYRAMRQCF. The CDR3 region has the DNA TGTGCCAGCAGCGTAGATTACCGGGCGATGCGACAGTGCTTC. This rearrangement joins TRBV9 to TRBJ2-4; weak D call: TRBD1 (5 bases). Germline V gives CDR1 SGDLS, CDR2 YYNGEE. This CDR3 spans 14 amino acids.

This clonotype was observed a few times. This chain connects TRBV7-3 to TRBJ2-5; 14 bases match TRBD2. V lost 0 bases, J lost 4 bases, and 7 bases stayed unmatched. This CDR3 is built from 18 residues. Germline V gives CDR1 SGHTA, CDR2 FQGTGA. The CDR3 spells CASSLTGGGLAGGETQYF. Here the CDR3 DNA reads TGTGCCAGCAGCTTAACGGGAGGCGGACTAGCGGGAGGAGAGACCCAGTACTTC.

This clonotype was observed many times. This rearrangement joins TRBV28 to TRBJ2-1, with 8 bases identical to TRBD2. CDR3 length equals 19 residues. Unmatched junction bases numbered 15, after V lost 1 base and J lost 4 bases. Germline assignment: CDR1 MDHEN and CDR2 SYDVKM. This CDR3 is CASSLFVTSAKRGYNEQFF. CDR3 coding DNA: TGTGCCAGCAGTTTATTCGTGACTAGCGCTAAAAGGGGATACAATGAGCAGTTCTTC. The full variable domain, with the rest looked up from reference TRBV28 and TRBJ2-1, is DVKVTQSSRYLVKRTGEKVFLECVQDMDHENMFWYRQDPGLGLRLIYFSYDVKMKEKGDIPEGYSVSREKKERFSLILESASTNQTSMYLCASSLFVTSAKRGYNEQFFGPGTRLTVL.

The CDR3 nucleotides read TGTGCCAGCAGCGCGATAAGACCGATGGACAGGGGATTTAAGAGCAATCAGCCCCAGCATTTT. Translated, it gives CASSAIRPMDRGFKSNQPQHF. The chain has TRBV28 and TRBJ1-5, with TRBD1 matching 9 bases. Germline values: CDR1 MDHEN, CDR2 SYDVKM. The V gene end was trimmed by 6 bases and the J gene end by 1 base; junction bases not matched to a gene: 22. The CDR3 totals 21 residues.

This clonotype was seen more than once but under ten times. This chain uses TRBV20-1 with TRBJ2-3, with D unresolved. Germline V CDR1 and CDR2: DFQATT, SNEGSKA (reference sequence). This CDR3 contains 14 residues. Trimming removed 6 bases at V and 3 bases at J, with 16 bases between. The CDR3 here is CSAGEARSTDTQYF. CDR3 coding DNA: TGCAGTGCCGGCGAAGCGAGGTCTACAGATACGCAGTATTTT.

This clonotype was detected only a few times. This chain connects TRBV29-1 to TRBJ2-7, with 10 nucleotides matching TRBD1. The germline CDR1 and CDR2 sequences are SQVTM and ANQGSEA. Germline trimming cut 7 bases from V and 6 bases from J; bases unmatched to any gene: 6. The CDR3 has 12 amino acids. The CDR3 sequence is CSGRQGAGEQYF. The CDR3 bases are TGCAGCGGCCGACAGGGGGCAGGCGAGCAGTACTTC.

This clonotype was counted many times. The V call is TRBV29-1, the J call TRBJ1-5; tentative D call: TRBD1 (6 bases). Trimming removed 5 bases at V and 5 bases at J, with 16 bases between. Germline CDR1 is SQVTM and CDR2 is ANQGSEA. This CDR3 comprises 14 residues. The CDR3 coding sequence is TGCAGCGTTAGACCCTCAGGGGTCGATCAGCCCCAGCATTTT. This translates into CSVRPSGVDQPQHF.

This clonotype has ten or more counts. The chain joins TRBV5-1 to TRBJ2-7; D gene ambiguous. Per germline, CDR1 SGHRS and CDR2 YFSETQ. The CDR3 is made up of 15 amino acids. Trimming took off 0 bases at V and 5 bases at J, with 15 bases between the two ends. The CDR3 coding sequence is TGCGCCAGCAGCTTGGGGATCCAGTTTTTGGACGAGCAGTACTTC. It encodes CASSLGIQFLDEQYF.

This sequence joins TRBV12-3 or TRBV12-4 and TRBJ1-1; 8 positions agree with TRBD1. V was pared by 6 bases and J by 5 bases, with 5 bases of the junction left unmatched. The CDR3 has 13 residues. The CDR3 bases are TGTGCCAGCAGGCGACAGGGGAGGACTGAAGCTTTCTTT. Protein sequence: CASRRQGRTEAFF.

The rearrangement uses TRBV15 and TRBJ2-3; TRBD2 matches 13 bases. This CDR3 contains 17 residues. The V segment lost 3 bases and the J segment 6 bases; nucleotides outside the gene matches: 9. Looked up from germline, CDR1 is LNHNV and CDR2 is YYDKDF (reference sequence). As DNA, the CDR3 is TGTGCCACCAGCAGGCGAGGACTAGCGGGAGTTGGGGATACGCAGTATTTT. It specifies CATSRRGLAGVGDTQYF.

The V call is TRBV6-1, the J call TRBJ1-6, with D possibly being TRBD1 (5 bases). The CDR3 is 15 amino acids. Trimming took 2 bases from V and 10 from J, leaving 15 bases between them. Germline V CDR1 and CDR2: MNHNS, SASEGT. The CDR3 sequence is CASSESGQGNSPLHF. The CDR3 DNA follows: TGTGCCAGCAGTGAATCTGGGCAGGGAAACTCACCCCTCCACTTT.

The chain uses TRBV7-2 and TRBJ2-7, with 12 bases matching TRBD1. This CDR3 is 17 amino acids long. Germline trimming cut 5 bases from V and 5 bases from J; bases unmatched to any gene: 13. Germline-derived CDR1 and CDR2 are SGHTA and FQGNSA. The CDR3 protein is CASSLDTPGTGGDEQYF. The CDR3 nucleotides are TGTGCCAGCAGCCTCGATACACCCGGGACAGGGGGCGACGAGCAGTACTTC.